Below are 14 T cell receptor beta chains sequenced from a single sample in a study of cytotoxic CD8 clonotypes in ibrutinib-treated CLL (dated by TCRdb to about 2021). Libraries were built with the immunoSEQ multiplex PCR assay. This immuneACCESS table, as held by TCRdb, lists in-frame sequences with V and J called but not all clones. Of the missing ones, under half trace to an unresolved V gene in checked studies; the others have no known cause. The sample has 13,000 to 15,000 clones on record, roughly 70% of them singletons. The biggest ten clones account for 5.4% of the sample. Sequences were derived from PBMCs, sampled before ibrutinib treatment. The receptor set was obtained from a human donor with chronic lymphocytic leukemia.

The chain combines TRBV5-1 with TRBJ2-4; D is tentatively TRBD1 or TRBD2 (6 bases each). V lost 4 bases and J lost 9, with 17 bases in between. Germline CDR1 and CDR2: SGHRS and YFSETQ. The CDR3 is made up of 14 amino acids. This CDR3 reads CASSPGVGGGIQYF. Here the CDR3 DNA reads TGCGCCAGCAGCCCCGGGGTAGGAGGGGGCATTCAGTACTTC.

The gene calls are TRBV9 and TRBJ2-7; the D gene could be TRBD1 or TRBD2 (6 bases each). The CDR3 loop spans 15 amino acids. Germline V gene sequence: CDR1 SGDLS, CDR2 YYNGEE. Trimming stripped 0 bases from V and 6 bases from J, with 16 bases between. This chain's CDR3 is CASSVAGAGVSEQYF. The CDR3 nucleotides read TGTGCCAGCAGCGTAGCGGGGGCAGGGGTGTCCGAGCAGTACTTC.

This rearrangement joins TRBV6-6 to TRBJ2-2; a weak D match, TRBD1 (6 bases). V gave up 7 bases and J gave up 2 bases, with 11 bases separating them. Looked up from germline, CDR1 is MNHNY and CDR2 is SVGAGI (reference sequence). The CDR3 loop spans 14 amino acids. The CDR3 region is CASILGQNTGELFF. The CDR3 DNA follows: TGTGCCAGCATATTGGGACAAAACACCGGGGAGCTGTTTTTT.

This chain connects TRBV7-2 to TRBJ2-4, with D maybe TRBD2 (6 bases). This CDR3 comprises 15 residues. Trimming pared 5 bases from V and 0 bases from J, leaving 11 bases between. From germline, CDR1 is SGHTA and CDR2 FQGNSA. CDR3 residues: CASSPSGLAKNIQYF. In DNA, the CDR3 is TGTGCCAGCAGCCCCTCGGGACTAGCCAAAAACATTCAGTACTTC.

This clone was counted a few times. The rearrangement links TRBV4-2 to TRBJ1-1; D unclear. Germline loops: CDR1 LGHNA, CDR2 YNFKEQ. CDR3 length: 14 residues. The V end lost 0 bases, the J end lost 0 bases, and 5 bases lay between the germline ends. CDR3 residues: CASSQDRLNTEAFF. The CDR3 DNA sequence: TGTGCCAGCAGCCAAGATCGGTTGAACACTGAAGCTTTCTTT.

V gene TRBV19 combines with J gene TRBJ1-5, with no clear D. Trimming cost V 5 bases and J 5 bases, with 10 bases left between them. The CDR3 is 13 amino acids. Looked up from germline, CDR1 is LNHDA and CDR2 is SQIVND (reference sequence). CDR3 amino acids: CASSDYRDQPQHF. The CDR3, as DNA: TGTGCCAGTAGTGACTACAGAGATCAGCCCCAGCATTTT.

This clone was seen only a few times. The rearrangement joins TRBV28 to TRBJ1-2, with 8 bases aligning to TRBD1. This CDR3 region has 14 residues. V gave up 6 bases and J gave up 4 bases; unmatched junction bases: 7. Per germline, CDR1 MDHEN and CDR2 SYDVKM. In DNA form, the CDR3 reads TGTGCCAGCAGACCCCCGGGGACAGGCTATGGCTACACCTTC. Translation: CASRPPGTGYGYTF.

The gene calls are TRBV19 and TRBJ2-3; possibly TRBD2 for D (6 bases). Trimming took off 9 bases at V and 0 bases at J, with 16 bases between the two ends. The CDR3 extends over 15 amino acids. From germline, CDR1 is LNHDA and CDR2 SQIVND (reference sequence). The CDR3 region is CASGGGWESTDTQYF. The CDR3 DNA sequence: TGTGCCAGCGGGGGTGGCTGGGAGAGCACAGATACGCAGTATTTT.

The CDR3 is CASSPDLNTEAFF. CDR3 nucleotides: TGTGCCAGCTCACCAGACTTGAACACTGAAGCTTTCTTT. The chain carries TRBV18 and TRBJ1-1; no reliable D call. With 2 bases removed from V and 0 bases from J, the gap between germline ends came to 4 bases. Germline-derived CDR1 and CDR2 are KGHSH and LQKENI. This CDR3 spans 13 amino acids.

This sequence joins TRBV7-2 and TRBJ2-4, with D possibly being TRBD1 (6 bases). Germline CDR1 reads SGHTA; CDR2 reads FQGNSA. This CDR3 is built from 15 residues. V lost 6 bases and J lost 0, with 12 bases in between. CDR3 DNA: TGTGCCAGCAGGGGGCCAGGGGAAGCCAAAAACATTCAGTACTTC. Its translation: CASRGPGEAKNIQYF.

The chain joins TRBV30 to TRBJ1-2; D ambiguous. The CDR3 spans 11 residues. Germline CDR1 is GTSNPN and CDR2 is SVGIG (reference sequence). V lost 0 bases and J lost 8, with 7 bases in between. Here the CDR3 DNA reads TGTGCCTGGAGTGTCCTAGGGGGCTACACCTTC. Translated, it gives CAWSVLGGYTF.

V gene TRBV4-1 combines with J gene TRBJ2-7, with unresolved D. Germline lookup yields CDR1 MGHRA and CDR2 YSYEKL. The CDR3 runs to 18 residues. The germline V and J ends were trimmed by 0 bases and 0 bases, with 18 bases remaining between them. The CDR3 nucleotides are TGCGCCAGCAGCCAAGATCCTGGTTCTTGGGATAGCTCCTACGAGCAGTACTTC. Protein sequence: CASSQDPGSWDSSYEQYF.

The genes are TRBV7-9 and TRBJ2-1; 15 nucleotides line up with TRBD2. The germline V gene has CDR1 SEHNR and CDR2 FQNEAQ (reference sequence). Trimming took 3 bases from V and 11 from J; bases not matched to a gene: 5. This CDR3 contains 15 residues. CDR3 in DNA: TGTGCCAGCAGCTTCCCGGGACTAGCGGGAGGTAAGCAGTTCTTC. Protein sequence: CASSFPGLAGGKQFF.

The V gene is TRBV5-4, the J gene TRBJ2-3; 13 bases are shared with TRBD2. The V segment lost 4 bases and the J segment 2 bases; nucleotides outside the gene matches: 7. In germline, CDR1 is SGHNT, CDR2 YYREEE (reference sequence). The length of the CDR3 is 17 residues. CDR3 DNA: TGTGCCAGCAGCCTCAGGACTAGCGGGGGTGTCACAGATACGCAGTATTTT. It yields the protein CASSLRTSGGVTDTQYF.